These 6 T cell receptor beta chains originate from one sample sequenced in a study of T cell responses to AZD1222 COVID-19 vaccine. Clones were read by immunoSEQ multiplex PCR, and TCRdb kept only the in-frame ones, dropping some. The table records 130,000 to 150,000 clones, approximately 90% of them present only once. Here the sequenced sample was peripheral blood, taken on day 0 of AZD1222 vaccination. The receptors were gathered from an adult in good health.

The V and J genes are TRBV6-5 and TRBJ1-1; possible D gene TRBD1, 5 bases. Per germline, CDR1 MNHEY and CDR2 SVGAGI. The V gene lost 5 bases and the J gene lost 4 bases, with 17 bases spanning the gap. This CDR3 region has 15 residues. CDR3 sequence reads: CASSPQSSGRTEAFF. The CDR3 DNA follows: TGTGCCAGCAGTCCTCAATCTTCAGGGCGCACTGAAGCTTTCTTT.

This clone was detected only a few times. This chain links TRBV19 with TRBJ2-2, with a tentative D call TRBD2 (5 bases). Germline CDR1 LNHDA, CDR2 SQIVND (reference sequence). CDR3 size: 15 residues. The V end was cut by 4 bases, the J end by 6 bases, with 15 bases between. CDR3 sequence reads: CASSTLGGSAGELFF. In DNA, the CDR3 is TGTGCCAGTAGTACCCTTGGAGGTTCGGCCGGGGAGCTGTTTTTT.

The genes are TRBV5-1 and TRBJ1-4; no clear D gene. V lost 0 bases to trimming and J lost 0 bases, with 15 bases between them. Germline loops: CDR1 SGHRS, CDR2 YFSETQ. The CDR3 has 18 amino acids. The CDR3 protein is CASSLARELGSTNEKLFF. As DNA, the CDR3 is TGCGCCAGCAGCTTGGCCCGGGAATTAGGCTCAACTAATGAAAAACTGTTTTTT.

The V and J genes are TRBV6-6 and TRBJ1-1; D gene unclear. Per germline, CDR1 MNHNY and CDR2 SVGAGI (reference sequence). The V end was cut by 5 bases, the J end by 0 bases, with 7 bases between. The CDR3 runs to 13 residues. This chain's CDR3 is CASSPDLNTEAFF. The CDR3 nucleotides read TGTGCCAGCAGTCCGGACTTGAACACTGAAGCTTTCTTT.

The chain links TRBV2 to TRBJ1-4, with TRBD1 matching over 12 bases. V gave up 4 bases and J gave up 7 bases; unmatched junction bases: 4. From germline, CDR1 is SNHLY and CDR2 FYNNEI. The CDR3 is 15 residues long. The CDR3 sequence is CASSVPGQGAEKLFF. The DNA for the CDR3 is TGTGCCAGCAGTGTCCCGGGACAGGGGGCTGAAAAACTGTTTTTT.

The rearrangement uses TRBV15 and TRBJ1-1; 8 bases are a match to TRBD1. This CDR3 has 13 residues. CDR1 and CDR2 (germline): LNHNV, YYDKDF (reference sequence). V was clipped by 6 bases and J by 3 bases; unmatched bases: 3. The CDR3 DNA is TGTGCCACCAGTAGGACAGGGTACACTGAAGCTTTCTTT. Encoded protein: CATSRTGYTEAFF.